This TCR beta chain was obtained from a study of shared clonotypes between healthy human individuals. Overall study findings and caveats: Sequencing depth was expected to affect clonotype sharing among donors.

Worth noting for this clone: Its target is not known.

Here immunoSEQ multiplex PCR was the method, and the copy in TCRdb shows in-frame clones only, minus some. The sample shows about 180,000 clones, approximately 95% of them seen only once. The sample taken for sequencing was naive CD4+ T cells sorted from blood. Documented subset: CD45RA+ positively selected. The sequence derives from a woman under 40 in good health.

CDR3 sequence reads: CASTQYSEAFF. The CDR3, as DNA: TGTGCCAGCACCCAATACTCGGAAGCTTTCTTT. V gene TRBV28 combines with J gene TRBJ1-1; D uncertain. The CDR3 sequence is 11 residues long. The V gene lost 7 bases and the J gene lost 8 bases, with 11 bases spanning the gap. Germline V gene lookup returns CDR1 MDHEN and CDR2 SYDVKM.